Below are 22 T cell receptor beta chains sequenced from a single sample in a study of naive and memory T cell subsets. TCR cDNA received a 3' ligated oligonucleotide that carried a UMI. Four PCR rounds used nested alpha and beta constant region primers plus the SP2 primer. TCRdb re-derived calls from the 5' RACE reads in MiXCR, one entry per CDR3 protein. This table has over 45,000 distinct CDR3 sequences, 4.7% appearing once. The origin of the receptors is a female donor in good health.

On this clonotype: The junction shows a germline mismatch at one end, possibly a read error. V is TRBV27 and J is TRBJ1-2; possibly TRBD1 for D (5 bases). In germline, CDR1 is MNHEY, CDR2 SMNVEV (reference sequence). There are 14 residues in the CDR3. CDR3 sequence (DNA): TGTGCCAGCAGTTTGGCGGGGGATAACTATGGCGACACCTTC. Protein: CASSLAGDNYGDTF.

The chain combines TRBV3-1 with TRBJ2-5; 12 positions agree with TRBD2. V shed 4 bases and J 1 base; nucleotides not matched to a gene: 4. CDR1 LGHDT and CDR2 YNNKEL come from the germline V gene (reference sequence). The CDR3 covers 16 residues. The CDR3 bases are TGTGCCAGCAGCCGCCTAGCGGGAGGGCGCCAAGAGACCCAGTACTTC. This sequence encodes CASSRLAGGRQETQYF.

This clonotype occurred many times. The V and J genes are TRBV12-3 or TRBV12-4 and TRBJ2-4; TRBD1 matches at 7 bases. The CDR3 runs to 15 residues. V was clipped by 7 bases and J by 9 bases; unmatched bases: 15. CDR3 sequence: CASKRDSDAKAIQYF. The CDR3 DNA follows: TGTGCCAGCAAACGGGACAGCGACGCAAAGGCCATTCAGTACTTC.

This clonotype was recorded at least ten times. The rearrangement links TRBV9 to TRBJ1-1; the match to TRBD1 covers 8 bases. Germline CDR1 SGDLS, CDR2 YYNGEE. Germline trimming cut 0 bases from V and 2 bases from J; bases unmatched to any gene: 3. This CDR3 contains 15 residues. The CDR3 DNA follows: TGTGCCAGCAGCGTAGCCAGGGGGCGAAACACTGAAGCTTTCTTT. Translating it yields CASSVARGRNTEAFF.

This clonotype was counted ten times or more. The rearrangement links TRBV14 to TRBJ2-3, with D tentatively TRBD1 or TRBD2 (6 bases each). Germline V gene lookup returns CDR1 SGHDN and CDR2 FVKESK. The CDR3 contains 18 residues. Trimming pared 0 bases from V and 2 bases from J, leaving 18 bases between. This chain's CDR3 is CASSQDATSWGATDTQYF. DNA of the CDR3: TGTGCCAGCAGCCAAGACGCGACTAGTTGGGGGGCCACAGATACGCAGTATTTT. The entire variable domain, with the rest obtained from reference TRBV14 and TRBJ2-3, is as follows: EAGVTQFPSHSVIEKGQTVTLRCDPISGHDNLYWYRRVMGKEIKFLLHFVKESKQDESGMPNNRFLAERTGGTYSTLKVQPAELEDSGVYFCASSQDATSWGATDTQYFGPGTRLTVL.

The J gene is TRBJ2-7, the V gene TRBV7-2, with 10 bases identical to TRBD1. Trimming took 3 bases from V and 5 from J; bases not matched to a gene: 4. CDR1 SGHTA and CDR2 FQGNSA come from the germline V gene. The CDR3 is 14 residues long. Here the CDR3 DNA reads TGTGCCAGCAGCTTCGGGGACAGGGGTAACGAGCAGTACTTC. Its protein product is CASSFGDRGNEQYF.

The J gene is TRBJ2-2, the V gene TRBV4-2; 7 nucleotides align to TRBD2. The CDR3 runs 14 residues. The V gene's germline CDR1 is LGHNA and CDR2 YNFKEQ. V gave up 8 bases and J gave up 2 bases; unmatched junction bases: 5. CDR3 DNA sequence: TGTGCCAGCTCGCGGGAGCGAAACACCGGGGAGCTGTTTTTT. It is translated as CASSRERNTGELFF.

This clonotype was seen many times. The V and J genes are TRBV28 and TRBJ1-1; D is uncertain. Trimming took off 3 bases at V and 4 bases at J, with 6 bases between the two ends. Germline V gene data show CDR1 as MDHEN and CDR2 as SYDVKM. The CDR3 covers 12 residues. Here the CDR3 DNA reads TGTGCCAGCAGTTTCCTCTTCACTGAAGCTTTCTTT. This codes for CASSFLFTEAFF.

This clonotype was seen many times. This sequence joins TRBV29-1 and TRBJ2-6; TRBD1 is a possible D gene (5 bases). CDR3 length: 16 residues. Germline V gene sequence: CDR1 SQVTM, CDR2 ANQGSEA. The germline V and J ends were trimmed by 5 bases and 0 bases, with 14 bases remaining between them. The CDR3 protein is CSVPETESSGANVLTF. The CDR3 nucleotides read TGCAGCGTTCCCGAGACAGAGAGCTCTGGGGCCAACGTCCTGACTTTC.

This clonotype showed up many times. The V call is TRBV4-2, the J call TRBJ2-5; 9 bases fit TRBD2. Germline-derived CDR1 and CDR2 are LGHNA and YNFKEQ. The CDR3 totals 13 residues. V lost 6 bases, J lost 4 bases, and 3 bases stayed unmatched. The CDR3 DNA reads TGTGCCAGCAGAGGGACTAGCCCAGAGACCCAGTACTTC. Translating it yields CASRGTSPETQYF.

At least ten counts were recorded for this clonotype. V is TRBV28 and J is TRBJ2-7; D is perhaps TRBD2 (5 bases). The CDR3 loop spans 15 amino acids. The germline V gene encodes CDR1 MDHEN and CDR2 SYDVKM. Trimming took off 1 base at V and 0 bases at J, with 10 bases between the two ends. CDR3 bases: TGTGCCAGCAGTTTATATGCTACTAGCTCCTACGAGCAGTACTTC. This translates into CASSLYATSSYEQYF. Using reference TRBV28 and TRBJ2-7 for the parts outside the CDR3, the full variable domain is DVKVTQSSRYLVKRTGEKVFLECVQDMDHENMFWYRQDPGLGLRLIYFSYDVKMKEKGDIPEGYSVSREKKERFSLILESASTNQTSMYLCASSLYATSSYEQYFGPGTRLTVT.

This clonotype was seen repeatedly, ten times or more. The CDR3: CSARGPRASDYGYTF. The CDR3 bases are TGCAGTGCTAGGGGACCGAGAGCATCGGACTATGGCTACACCTTC. The chain links TRBV20-1 to TRBJ1-2, with a possible D match to TRBD1 (5 bases). This CDR3 has 15 amino acids. Germline assignment: CDR1 DFQATT and CDR2 SNEGSKA (reference sequence). Trimming pared 3 bases from V and 3 bases from J, leaving 17 bases between.

Ten or more counts support this clonotype. The CDR3 sequence: CASSPGQFYEQYF. CDR3 coding DNA: TGTGCCAGCAGCCCGGGACAGTTCTACGAGCAGTACTTC. The V call is TRBV11-2, the J call TRBJ2-7; 7 bases agree with TRBD1. Germline V gene lookup returns CDR1 SGHAT and CDR2 FQNNGV. V shed 5 bases, J shed 3 bases, and the junction held 4 bases outside the gene matches. This CDR3 spans 13 amino acids. The whole variable domain, filled in from reference TRBV11-2 and TRBJ2-7, reads EAGVAQSPRYKIIEKRQSVAFWCNPISGHATLYWYQQILGQGPKLLIQFQNNGVVDDSQLPKDRFSAERLKGVDSTLKIQPAKLEDSAVYLCASSPGQFYEQYFGPGTRLTVT.

This clonotype was counted many times. V usage is TRBV5-1 and J usage is TRBJ1-4, with D uncertain. Germline V gene data show CDR1 as SGHRS and CDR2 as YFSETQ. CDR3 length equals 14 residues. V was cut by 3 bases and J by 6 bases, with 12 bases left in between. This CDR3 reads CASSSGRADEKLFF. The CDR3 region has the DNA TGCGCCAGCAGCTCCGGCCGGGCAGATGAAAAACTGTTTTTT.

Comments on this clonotype: The junction departs from the called germline gene at one end, perhaps through a read error. This rearrangement joins TRBV4-2 to TRBJ1-2; D is uncertain. CDR1 is LGHNA, CDR2 YNFKEQ, per germline. The CDR3 contains 12 residues. CDR3 in DNA: TGTGCCAGCAGCCAAGATCTGGGTGGCGACACCTTC. Translated: CASSQDLGGDTF.

The rearrangement links TRBV27 to TRBJ2-1; 11 bases match TRBD2. CDR1 and CDR2 from the germline V gene are MNHEY and SMNVEV (reference sequence). The length of the CDR3 is 18 residues. Trimming at V came to 5 bases and at J to 7 bases, leaving 16 bases not matched to a gene. The CDR3 region has the DNA TGTGCCAGCAGTGCCGATTCCTTAGCGGGAGGGTTAAGGAATGAGCAGTTCTTC. Encoded protein: CASSADSLAGGLRNEQFF.

Ten or more counts support this clonotype. The J gene is TRBJ2-7, the V gene TRBV29-1, with 7 bases fitting TRBD2. Losses at the gene ends were 6 bases for V and 0 bases for J; bases not matched to a gene: 5. Germline loops: CDR1 SQVTM, CDR2 ANQGSEA. CDR3 length: 13 amino acids. The CDR3 here is CSVFWTSSYEQYF. The CDR3 nucleotides read TGCAGCGTGTTTTGGACTAGCTCCTACGAGCAGTACTTC.

This chain links TRBV20-1 with TRBJ2-4, with no clear D. This CDR3 contains 16 residues. V lost 2 bases and J 0 bases, leaving 14 bases between the germline ends. Germline assignment: CDR1 DFQATT and CDR2 SNEGSKA (reference sequence). The CDR3 DNA follows: TGCAGTGCTAGATCGGTTGAGCCCCCAGCCAAAAACATTCAGTACTTC. It specifies CSARSVEPPAKNIQYF.

This clonotype was detected ten times or more. The rearrangement joins TRBV5-1 to TRBJ1-5, with D uncertain. The CDR3 sequence is 14 residues long. V dropped 2 bases and J dropped 2 bases, with 8 bases sitting between them. In germline, CDR1 is SGHRS, CDR2 YFSETQ. The CDR3 is CASSFDGGNQPQHF. The CDR3 DNA sequence: TGCGCCAGCAGCTTCGACGGGGGCAATCAGCCCCAGCATTTT.

V gene TRBV7-2 combines with J gene TRBJ2-2; D not resolved. Trimming left V 5 bases short and J 2 bases short, with 6 bases between. The CDR3 has 13 amino acids. Germline values: CDR1 SGHTA, CDR2 FQGNSA. CDR3 DNA: TGTGCCAGCAGCGCCGATAACACCGGGGAGCTGTTTTTT. Residues: CASSADNTGELFF.

This clonotype was found many times. The V gene is TRBV19, the J gene TRBJ2-4, with 7 bases fitting TRBD1. Germline V gene sequence: CDR1 LNHDA, CDR2 SQIVND (reference sequence). V dropped 7 bases and J dropped 5; count of bases not matched to a gene: 5. CDR3 length equals 13 residues. CDR3 coding DNA: TGTGCCAGTATACGGCAGGGGGAAAACATTCAGTACTTC. Translated: CASIRQGENIQYF.

The chain links TRBV28 to TRBJ2-3; 9 nucleotides agree with TRBD1. J lost 1 base, V lost 3 bases, and 5 bases had no gene match. CDR1 is MDHEN and CDR2 is SYDVKM in the germline V gene. The CDR3 contains 16 residues. In DNA form, the CDR3 reads TGTGCCAGCAGTTTCCCCCGGGACAGGGGCACAGATACGCAGTATTTT. This translates into CASSFPRDRGTDTQYF.